This TCR beta chain came from a study of T cell responses to AZD1222 COVID-19 vaccine. Sequencing used immunoSEQ multiplex PCR; TCRdb keeps in-frame clones, though not all of them. The repertoire holds around 130,000 clones, with about 90% as singletons. Notes on this clone: Its target is unknown.

The CDR3 runs to 12 residues. V lost 10 bases and J lost 5, with 14 bases in between. Germline CDR1 is MNHEY and CDR2 is SMNVEV (reference sequence). Study results and limitations: Distributed over spike, vaccine-associated CD4 TCRs predominated at 160-218 and 743-854. Seropositive AZD1222 recipients at baseline numbered only six or seven.

The input for sequencing was peripheral blood, taken on day 0 of AZD1222 vaccination. The chain joins TRBV27 to TRBJ1-1; D is undetermined. The source is an adult in good health. CDR3 DNA sequence: TGTGCCACCCCCGATCGATCAACTGAAGCTTTCTTT. Protein product: CATPDRSTEAFF.